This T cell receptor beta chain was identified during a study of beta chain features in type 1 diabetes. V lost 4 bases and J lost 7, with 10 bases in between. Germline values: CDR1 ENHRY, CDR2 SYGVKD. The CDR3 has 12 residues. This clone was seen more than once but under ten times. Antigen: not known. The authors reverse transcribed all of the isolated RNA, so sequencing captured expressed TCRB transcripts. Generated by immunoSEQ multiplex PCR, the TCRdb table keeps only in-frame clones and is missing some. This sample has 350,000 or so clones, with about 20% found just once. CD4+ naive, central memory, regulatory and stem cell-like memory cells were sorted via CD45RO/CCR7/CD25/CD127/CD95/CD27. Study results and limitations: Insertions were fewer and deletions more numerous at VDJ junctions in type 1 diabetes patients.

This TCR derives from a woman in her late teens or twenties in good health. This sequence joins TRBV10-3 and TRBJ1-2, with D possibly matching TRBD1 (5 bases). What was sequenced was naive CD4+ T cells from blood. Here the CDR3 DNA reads TGTGCCATCAGTGGTTGGAGGGGTGGCTACACCTTC. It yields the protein CAISGWRGGYTF.